Following are 21 T cell receptor beta chains from one sample sequenced in a study of response to subunit inactivated influenza vaccine (dated by TCRdb to 2017 to 2018). Libraries were constructed by RT-PCR. The reads were generated on an Illumina HiSeq 2500. Using fastp trimming at Q25 and MiXCR clonotype assembly, TCRdb reanalyzed the public sequencing data and kept in-frame beta chains. A single entry per CDR3 protein holds the most common genes and DNA from its merged rows. Here the sample has about half a million distinct CDR3 sequences; around 25% occur a single time. Of the sample, 1.9% is held by the ten largest clones. Sequenced material: CD4+ T cells sorted from PBMCs, taken roughly 5 days after vaccination. Every receptor here comes from a man aged 50 or older who received an inactivated influenza vaccine. Donor details come from another sample of the same person, matched by shared clones.

This chain joins TRBV2 and TRBJ1-6; 9 nucleotides agree with TRBD1. Looked up from germline, CDR1 is SNHLY and CDR2 is FYNNEI. CDR3 length: 13 amino acids. After removal of 10 bases from V and 7 bases from J, the junction contained 5 bases not matched to a gene. CDR3 residues: CANRDRVNSPLHF. In nucleotides, the CDR3 is TGTGCCAACCGGGACAGGGTCAATTCACCCCTCCACTTT.

The V call is TRBV24-1, the J call TRBJ2-1; D gene ambiguous. The CDR3 length is 15 residues. The ends were cut back, 4 bases at V and 5 bases at J, with 14 bases in the middle. Germline V gene sequence: CDR1 KGHDR, CDR2 SFDVKD. The CDR3 region is CATSDPTDGNNEQFF. DNA for the CDR3: TGTGCCACCAGTGACCCCACGGATGGAAACAATGAGCAGTTCTTC.

This clonotype was found once. The chain employs TRBV30 and TRBJ2-1; D tentatively fits TRBD1 or TRBD2 (6 bases each). Trimming cost V 7 bases and J 5 bases, with 27 bases left between them. CDR1 is GTSNPN, CDR2 SVGIG, per germline (reference sequence). The CDR3 sequence is 17 residues long. CDR3 in DNA: TGTGCCTCTAAGGGGGGATTCCTTTTATCCCCTAACAATGAGCAGTTCTTC. The encoded protein is CASKGGFLLSPNNEQFF.

The CDR3 here is CASIGGNEQFF. The CDR3 nucleotides are TGTGCCAGCATAGGTGGGAATGAGCAGTTCTTC. The chain joins TRBV3-1 to TRBJ2-1; no reliable D call. CDR3 length: 11 residues. The V and J ends lost 7 bases and 7 bases respectively, with 8 bases between them. Germline values: CDR1 LGHDT, CDR2 YNNKEL (reference sequence).

V gene TRBV7-2 combines with J gene TRBJ2-1; 7 bases are a match to TRBD2. V lost 5 bases, J lost 4 bases, and 11 bases stayed unmatched. Germline CDR1 is SGHTA and CDR2 is FQGNSA. This CDR3 is 16 amino acids long. In DNA, the CDR3 is TGTGCCAGCAGCCCAGAACGCGCGGGGGATTACAATGAGCAGTTCTTC. It encodes CASSPERAGDYNEQFF.

This clonotype has more than one count but fewer than ten. This sequence joins TRBV7-3 and TRBJ2-3, with 7 bases matching TRBD2. Germline V gives CDR1 SGHTA, CDR2 FQGTGA. The ends lost 5 bases at V and 3 bases at J; junction bases unmatched: 5. The CDR3 runs to 14 residues. The CDR3 spells CASSVGGKTDTQYF. The CDR3 coding sequence is TGTGCCAGCAGCGTGGGGGGGAAAACAGATACGCAGTATTTT.

The sample holds a few counts of this clonotype. This sequence joins TRBV9 and TRBJ2-1, with 8 positions matching TRBD2. Germline lookup yields CDR1 SGDLS and CDR2 YYNGEE. After removal of 7 bases from V and 9 bases from J, the junction contained 9 bases not matched to a gene. The CDR3 covers 13 residues. The CDR3 sequence is CASAEAGEGEQFF. The CDR3 region has the DNA TGTGCCAGCGCAGAAGCGGGAGAAGGTGAGCAGTTCTTC.

This chain uses TRBV5-5 with TRBJ2-5; the match to TRBD1 covers 10 bases. The V gene end was trimmed by 0 bases and the J gene end by 6 bases; junction bases not matched to a gene: 8. Germline CDR1 SGHKS, CDR2 YYEKEE (reference sequence). The CDR3 totals 16 residues. CDR3 sequence: CASSLARTGGLKTQYF. The CDR3 coding sequence is TGTGCCAGCAGCTTGGCCCGGACAGGGGGGTTAAAGACCCAGTACTTC.

CDR3 protein: CASSQARTGASGANVLTF. CDR3 DNA: TGTGCCAGTAGTCAGGCCCGGACAGGGGCAAGTGGGGCCAACGTCCTGACTTTC. The chain is built from TRBV19 and TRBJ2-6; 9 bases fit TRBD1. Looked up from germline, CDR1 is LNHDA and CDR2 is SQIVND (reference sequence). V dropped 5 bases and J dropped 3; count of bases not matched to a gene: 11. The CDR3 totals 18 residues.

This clonotype has a handful of counts. The rearrangement joins TRBV6-1 to TRBJ2-7; TRBD1 aligns across 8 bases. Trimming took 6 bases from V and 2 from J; bases not matched to a gene: 9. Germline values: CDR1 MNHNS, CDR2 SASEGT. CDR3 length equals 15 residues. CDR3 region: CASSKTGTGAYEQYF. DNA of the CDR3: TGTGCCAGCAGCAAAACCGGGACAGGCGCCTACGAGCAGTACTTC.

This chain joins TRBV7-2 and TRBJ2-7; D call uncertain. Trimming cost V 5 bases and J 3 bases, with 17 bases left between them. Germline CDR1 reads SGHTA; CDR2 reads FQGNSA. This CDR3 has 15 amino acids. CDR3 nucleotides: TGTGCCAGCAGCCCAGTAGGTTCCGGCTACTACGAGCAGTACTTC. It is translated as CASSPVGSGYYEQYF.

The rearrangement uses TRBV20-1 and TRBJ1-6; 7 bases agree with TRBD1. The germline V gene has CDR1 DFQATT and CDR2 SNEGSKA (reference sequence). With 4 bases clipped from V and 8 bases from J, the junction kept 5 bases outside the gene matches. The CDR3 spans 13 residues. The CDR3 sequence is CSANRGVDSPLHF. CDR3 bases: TGCAGTGCTAACAGGGGTGTTGATTCACCCCTCCACTTT.

This clonotype was picked up one time. This sequence joins TRBV9 and TRBJ2-7, with a weak D call TRBD1 (6 bases). The V gene's germline CDR1 is SGDLS and CDR2 YYNGEE. The CDR3 is 15 residues long. V was clipped by 0 bases and J by 7 bases, with 17 bases between them. The CDR3 reads CASSVGTVSREEQYF. The CDR3 bases are TGTGCCAGCAGCGTAGGGACAGTCTCTCGTGAGGAGCAGTACTTC.

This clonotype showed up just a few times. The chain is built from TRBV11-2 and TRBJ1-2; TRBD1 matches at 7 bases. Germline CDR1 reads SGHAT; CDR2 reads FQNNGV. The CDR3 is made up of 21 amino acids. The V and J ends lost 1 base and 6 bases, in that order; junction bases with no gene match: 26. The DNA for the CDR3 is TGTGCCAGCAGCTTAGTTGGCGCCCTTGTTGCCACGACAGGGATGGGAAATGGCTACACCTTC. Amino acid sequence: CASSLVGALVATTGMGNGYTF.

The V gene is TRBV6-1, the J gene TRBJ2-7; no clear D gene. V was shortened by 11 bases and J by 2 bases, with 22 bases between the two germline ends. The CDR3 has 15 amino acids. Germline V gene data show CDR1 as MNHNS and CDR2 as SASEGT. In DNA form, the CDR3 reads TGTGCCTCCCAACCAACGTGGCGGTCCCCCTACGAGCAGTACTTC. The encoded protein is CASQPTWRSPYEQYF.

The chain employs TRBV20-1 and TRBJ2-1, with 9 nucleotides matching TRBD2. Trimming removed 0 bases from V and 9 bases from J; junction bases left unmatched: 9. CDR3 length: 15 amino acids. In germline, CDR1 is DFQATT, CDR2 SNEGSKA (reference sequence). The CDR3 DNA sequence: TGCAGTGCTAGAGAAGGCGGCGGGAGGGCCGGTGAGCAGTTCTTC. Translating it yields CSAREGGGRAGEQFF.

This rearrangement joins TRBV11-2 to TRBJ2-5, with a possible D match to TRBD1 (5 bases). The V end lost 5 bases, the J end lost 1 base, and 17 bases lay between the germline ends. The CDR3 contains 16 residues. Germline loops: CDR1 SGHAT, CDR2 FQNNGV. CDR3 DNA: TGTGCCAGCAGCCCACAGACGACAGTTTTCCAAGAGACCCAGTACTTC. This encodes CASSPQTTVFQETQYF. Based on the CDR3 plus reference TRBV11-2 and TRBJ2-5, the full variable domain is EAGVAQSPRYKIIEKRQSVAFWCNPISGHATLYWYQQILGQGPKLLIQFQNNGVVDDSQLPKDRFSAERLKGVDSTLKIQPAKLEDSAVYLCASSPQTTVFQETQYFGPGTRLLVL.

This clonotype was observed many times. The chain has TRBV3-1 and TRBJ1-1, with a weak D call TRBD1 (5 bases). Trimming left V 3 bases short and J 4 bases short, with 9 bases between. From germline, CDR1 is LGHDT and CDR2 YNNKEL (reference sequence). CDR3 length equals 13 residues. In DNA form, the CDR3 reads TGTGCCAGCAGCCACCCAGGGTTCACTGAAGCTTTCTTT. Translating it yields CASSHPGFTEAFF.

V gene TRBV18 combines with J gene TRBJ2-7; a possible D gene is TRBD2 (6 bases). The germline V gene encodes CDR1 KGHSH and CDR2 LQKENI. The CDR3 consists of 14 residues. V lost 0 bases and J 6 bases, leaving 12 bases between the germline ends. In DNA form, the CDR3 reads TGTGCCAGCTCACCACCGGCGGGATCCGGCGAGCAGTACTTC. This translates into CASSPPAGSGEQYF.

The chain links TRBV2 to TRBJ2-3; D might be TRBD1 (5 bases). This CDR3 contains 15 residues. Trimming removed 8 bases at V and 2 bases at J, with 17 bases between. Per the germline V gene, CDR1 is SNHLY and CDR2 is FYNNEI. The CDR3 spells CASCVDRQYTDTQYF. In DNA form, the CDR3 reads TGTGCCAGCTGTGTAGACCGACAGTACACAGATACGCAGTATTTT.

The rearrangement uses TRBV12-3 or TRBV12-4 and TRBJ1-1, with D uncertain. This CDR3 region has 11 residues. The V end was cut by 3 bases, the J end by 11 bases, with 10 bases between. The CDR3 loop reads CASSFRGLAFF. CDR3 DNA: TGTGCCAGCAGTTTTCGGGGTTTGGCTTTCTTT.